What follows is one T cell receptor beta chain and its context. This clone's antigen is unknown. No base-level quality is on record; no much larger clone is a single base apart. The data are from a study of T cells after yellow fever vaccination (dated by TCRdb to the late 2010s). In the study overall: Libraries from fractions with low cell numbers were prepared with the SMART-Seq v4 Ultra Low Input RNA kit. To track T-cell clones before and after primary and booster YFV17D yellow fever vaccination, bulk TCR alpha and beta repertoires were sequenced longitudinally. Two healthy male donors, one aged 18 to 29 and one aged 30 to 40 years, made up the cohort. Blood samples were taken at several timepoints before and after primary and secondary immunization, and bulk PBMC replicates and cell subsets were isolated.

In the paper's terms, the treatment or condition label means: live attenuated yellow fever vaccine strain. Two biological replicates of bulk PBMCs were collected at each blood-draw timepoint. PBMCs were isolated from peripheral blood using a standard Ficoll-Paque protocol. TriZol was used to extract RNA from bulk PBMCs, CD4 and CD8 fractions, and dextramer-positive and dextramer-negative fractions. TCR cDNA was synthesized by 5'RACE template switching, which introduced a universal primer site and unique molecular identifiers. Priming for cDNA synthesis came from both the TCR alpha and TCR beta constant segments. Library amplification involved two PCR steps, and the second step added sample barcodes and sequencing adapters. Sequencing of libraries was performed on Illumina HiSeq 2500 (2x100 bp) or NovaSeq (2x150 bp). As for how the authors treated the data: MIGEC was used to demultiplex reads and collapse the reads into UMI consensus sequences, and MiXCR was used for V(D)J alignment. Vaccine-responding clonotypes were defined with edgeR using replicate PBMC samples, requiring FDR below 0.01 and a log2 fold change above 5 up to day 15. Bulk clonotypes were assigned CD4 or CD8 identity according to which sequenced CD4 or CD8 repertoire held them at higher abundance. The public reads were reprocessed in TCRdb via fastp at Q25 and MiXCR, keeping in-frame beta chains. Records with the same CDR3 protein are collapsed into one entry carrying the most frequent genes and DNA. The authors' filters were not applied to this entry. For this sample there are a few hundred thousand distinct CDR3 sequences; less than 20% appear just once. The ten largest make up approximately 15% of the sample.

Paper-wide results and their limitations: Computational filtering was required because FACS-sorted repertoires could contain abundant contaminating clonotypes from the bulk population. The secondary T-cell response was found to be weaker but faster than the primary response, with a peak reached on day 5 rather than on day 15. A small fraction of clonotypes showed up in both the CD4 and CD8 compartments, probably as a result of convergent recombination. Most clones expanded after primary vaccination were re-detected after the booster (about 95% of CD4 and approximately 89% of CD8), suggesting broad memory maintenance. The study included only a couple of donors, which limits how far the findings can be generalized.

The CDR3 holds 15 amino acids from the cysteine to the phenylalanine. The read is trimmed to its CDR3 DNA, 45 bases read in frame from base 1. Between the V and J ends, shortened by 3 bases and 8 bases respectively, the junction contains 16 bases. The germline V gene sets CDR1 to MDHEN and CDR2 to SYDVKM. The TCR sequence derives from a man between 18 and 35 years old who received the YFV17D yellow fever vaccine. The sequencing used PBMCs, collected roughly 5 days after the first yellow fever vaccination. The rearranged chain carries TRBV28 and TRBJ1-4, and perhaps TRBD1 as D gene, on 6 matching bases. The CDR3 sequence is CASSFGGSWGEKLFF. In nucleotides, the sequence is TGTGCCAGCAGTTTTGGGGGCAGTTGGGGGGAAAAACTGTTTTTT.